The 22 T cell receptor beta chains below all came from one sample that was sequenced in a study of shared T cell receptors in the human thymus. Profiled with immunoSEQ multiplex PCR; TCRdb holds only in-frame clones, not every one. The sample lists hundreds of thousands of clones, approximately 90% occurring once. In addition, the sample was reused for a study of human thymus T cells.

The sequenced sample was thymocytes. These receptors all stem from a boy in the first two years of life with a congenital heart defect.

The chain joins TRBV29-1 to TRBJ1-1, with 10 nucleotides matching TRBD1. This CDR3 contains 15 residues. V gave up 6 bases and J gave up 0 bases; unmatched junction bases: 7. CDR1 is SQVTM, CDR2 ANQGSEA, per germline. CDR3 sequence reads: CSVAPGQGLNTEAFF. Written as DNA, the CDR3 is TGCAGCGTGGCCCCGGGACAGGGGCTGAACACTGAAGCTTTCTTT.

The rearrangement joins TRBV5-4 to TRBJ2-5, with D perhaps TRBD1 (6 bases). The DNA matches TRBJ2-7 better at its end, which makes the J call doubtful. Germline V gives CDR1 SGHNT, CDR2 YYREEE (reference sequence). This CDR3 is 14 amino acids long. The CDR3 DNA sequence: TGTGCCAGCAGCTGTGGGGGCTCTGGATACGAGCAGTACTTC. Translated: CASSCGGSGYEQYF.

The chain uses TRBV4-3 and TRBJ2-5, with TRBD1 matching 12 bases. V lost 3 bases and J lost 6; bases outside the gene matches: 11. Per the germline V gene, CDR1 is LGHNA and CDR2 is YSLEER. This CDR3 contains 17 residues. The CDR3 DNA is TGCGCCAGCAGCCACCAGTCGGGGACAGGGGGCAAAAAGACCCAGTACTTC. It is translated as CASSHQSGTGGKKTQYF.

The chain links TRBV10-1 to TRBJ2-3; D is uncertain. The CDR3 contains 13 residues. V was clipped by 11 bases and J by 1 base, with 13 bases between them. Germline loops: CDR1 WNHNN, CDR2 SYGVQD (reference sequence). In DNA, the CDR3 is TGCGCCCCCCCCCGGCAGGGCACAGATACGCAGTATTTT. It is translated as CAPPRQGTDTQYF.

This chain joins TRBV11-2 and TRBJ1-2; a possible D gene is TRBD1 (5 bases). Trimming cost V 1 base and J 2 bases, with 5 bases left between them. Germline V lookup: CDR1 SGHAT, CDR2 FQNNGV. The CDR3 length is 13 residues. The CDR3 coding sequence is TGTGCCAGCAGCTTAGGACAGAACTATGGCTACACCTTC. This translates into CASSLGQNYGYTF.

This rearrangement joins TRBV20-1 to TRBJ2-3; D remains ambiguous. CDR3 length: 11 amino acids. The ends were cut back, 6 bases at V and 8 bases at J, with 12 bases in the middle. Germline CDR1 and CDR2: DFQATT and SNEGSKA (reference sequence). CDR3 amino acids: CSAAFPFTQYF. DNA of the CDR3: TGCAGTGCAGCTTTCCCGTTTACGCAGTATTTT.

The CDR3 DNA reads TGTGCCAGCAGTTTGGGGGGGACTGAACCTCCCTACGAGCAGTACTTC. Its translation: CASSLGGTEPPYEQYF. This chain joins TRBV28 and TRBJ2-7; 7 nucleotides align to TRBD2. V dropped 3 bases and J dropped 2; count of bases not matched to a gene: 10. This CDR3 comprises 16 residues. Germline assignment: CDR1 MDHEN and CDR2 SYDVKM.

The CDR3 region is CASSNGDRDTDTQYF. In nucleotides, the CDR3 is TGTGCCAGCAGTAACGGGGACAGGGATACAGATACGCAGTATTTT. The V and J genes are TRBV6-5 and TRBJ2-3, with 9 positions matching TRBD1. Unmatched junction bases numbered 6, after V lost 5 bases and J lost 3 bases. There are 15 residues in the CDR3. Germline lookup yields CDR1 MNHEY and CDR2 SVGAGI.

The chain carries TRBV21-1 and TRBJ2-7; no check of the table's D call, TRBD2, against the DNA was made. TRBV21-1 is listed as a pseudogene. The CDR3 extends over 13 amino acids. For the CDR3, the DNA is TGTGCCAGCTGTGCTAGCGACGTGTACGAGCAGTACTTC. It encodes CASCASDVYEQYF.

The genes are TRBV13 and TRBJ1-4; 8 bases line up with TRBD1. Germline V CDR1 and CDR2: PRHDT, FYEKMQ (reference sequence). The CDR3 spans 16 residues. Trimming took 2 bases from V and 4 from J; bases not matched to a gene: 6. The CDR3 loop is CASSLTGGPNNEKLFF. In DNA, the CDR3 is TGTGCCAGCAGCTTAACAGGGGGACCAAATAATGAAAAACTGTTTTTT.

The chain uses TRBV4-3 and TRBJ2-7; TRBD1 matches at 8 bases. CDR3 length equals 17 residues. V was clipped by 0 bases and J by 1 base; unmatched bases: 8. Looked up from germline, CDR1 is LGHNA and CDR2 is YSLEER. The CDR3 sequence is CASSQEGRTGSSYEQYF. The CDR3 DNA reads as TGCGCCAGCAGCCAAGAAGGAAGGACAGGGTCATCCTACGAGCAGTACTTC.

This clone appeared a single time. The chain links TRBV7-2 to TRBJ2-1; D gene uncertain. The V end lost 5 bases, the J end lost 5 bases, and 4 bases lay between the germline ends. This CDR3 is 11 amino acids long. Germline V CDR1 and CDR2: SGHTA, FQGNSA. The CDR3, as DNA: TGTGCCAGCAGCCAGAACAATGAGCAGTTCTTC. This encodes CASSQNNEQFF.

This sequence joins TRBV4-3 and TRBJ2-7; 12 nucleotides line up with TRBD2. CDR1 LGHNA and CDR2 YSLEER come from the germline V gene. V gave up 1 base and J gave up 6 bases; unmatched junction bases: 7. The CDR3 is 16 residues long. CDR3 protein: CASSQAPSGRASEQYF. DNA of the CDR3: TGCGCCAGCAGCCAAGCACCTAGCGGGAGGGCCTCCGAGCAGTACTTC.

J is TRBJ2-7 and V is TRBV5-4, with TRBD1 matching over 7 bases. The length of the CDR3 is 14 residues. After removal of 4 bases from V and 2 bases from J, the junction contained 6 bases not matched to a gene. Germline V gene data show CDR1 as SGHNT and CDR2 as YYREEE (reference sequence). The CDR3 is CASSNRDSPYEQYF. CDR3 DNA sequence: TGTGCCAGCAGCAATAGGGACAGCCCCTACGAGCAGTACTTC. Combining the CDR3 with reference TRBV5-4 and TRBJ2-7 gives the whole variable domain ETGVTQSPTHLIKTRGQQVTLRCSSQSGHNTVSWYQQALGQGPQFIFQYYREEENGRGNFPPRFSGLQFPNYSSELNVNALELDDSALYLCASSNRDSPYEQYFGPGTRLTVT.

The chain uses TRBV7-2 and TRBJ2-7; TRBD2 might be the D (6 bases). The CDR3 consists of 14 residues. The V end lost 1 base, the J end lost 5 bases, and 12 bases lay between the germline ends. The germline V gene encodes CDR1 SGHTA and CDR2 FQGNSA. The CDR3 reads CASSLGGVLNEQYF. The CDR3 region has the DNA TGTGCCAGCAGCTTAGGCGGGGTTCTGAACGAGCAGTACTTC.

The chain couples TRBV15 to TRBJ2-6; the match to TRBD1 covers 8 bases. Germline assignment: CDR1 LNHNV and CDR2 YYDKDF (reference sequence). V dropped 2 bases and J dropped 0; count of bases not matched to a gene: 9. The CDR3 length is 19 residues. DNA for the CDR3: TGTGCCACCAGCAGATACCGGGACAGGACTTACTCTGGGGCCAACGTCCTGACTTTC. Translated: CATSRYRDRTYSGANVLTF.

The chain has TRBV7-8 and TRBJ2-5; 10 bases fit TRBD1. The CDR3 sequence is 15 residues long. Germline values: CDR1 SGHVS, CDR2 FQNEAQ. V lost 0 bases and J lost 9; bases outside the gene matches: 7. CDR3 DNA: TGTGCCAGCAGCTTAGCGCGGGGGACAGGGGAGGCCCAGTACTTC. Its protein product is CASSLARGTGEAQYF.

The chain links TRBV30 to TRBJ1-2, with 7 bases matching TRBD1. Trimming took 2 bases from V and 3 from J; bases not matched to a gene: 3. The CDR3 length is 13 residues. From germline, CDR1 is GTSNPN and CDR2 SVGIG (reference sequence). The CDR3 region is CAWSRQGDYGYTF. Written as DNA, the CDR3 is TGTGCCTGGAGTCGACAGGGTGACTATGGCTACACCTTC.

The chain employs TRBV2 and TRBJ2-7; 8 bases are shared with TRBD2. The germline CDR1 and CDR2 sequences are SNHLY and FYNNEI. The CDR3 has 19 amino acids. V was pared by 3 bases and J by 1 base, with 17 bases of the junction left unmatched. The CDR3 bases are TGTGCCAGCAGTGACAGGAGCGGGAGCTACCGAAAACTTTCCTACGAGCAGTACTTC. Encoded protein: CASSDRSGSYRKLSYEQYF.

CDR3 in DNA: TGCGCCAGACCGGGACTAGAGAACTACGAGCAGTACTTC. Its translation is CARPGLENYEQYF. This chain joins TRBV4-1 and TRBJ2-7, with 8 bases aligning to TRBD2. V trimming: 9 bases; J trimming: 3 bases; junction bases outside the gene matches: 7. Germline V gene lookup returns CDR1 MGHRA and CDR2 YSYEKL. This CDR3 spans 13 amino acids.

The gene calls are TRBV5-4 and TRBJ1-3; D unresolved. The CDR3 is 14 amino acids. Germline V lookup: CDR1 SGHNT, CDR2 YYREEE (reference sequence). Trimming took 0 bases from V and 0 from J, leaving 4 bases between them. CDR3 DNA sequence: TGTGCCAGCAGCTTGGACAGCTCTGGAAACACCATATATTTT. This translates into CASSLDSSGNTIYF.

The chain links TRBV6-6 to TRBJ2-1; 7 positions match TRBD2. The CDR3 spans 12 residues. The V gene end was trimmed by 10 bases and the J gene end by 6 bases; junction bases not matched to a gene: 6. The V gene's germline CDR1 is MNHNY and CDR2 SVGAGI (reference sequence). CDR3 DNA: TGTGCCACCCTAACTAGCGCCAATGAGCAGTTCTTC. Its protein product is CATLTSANEQFF.